The clone carrying this TCR beta chain was found many times. This CDR3 is 15 amino acids long. Germline assignment: CDR1 MNHEY and CDR2 SVGAGI. With 8 bases removed from V and 2 bases from J, the gap between germline ends came to 19 bases. The sample comes from a study of T-cell reconstitution after alpha-beta-depleted transplantation in children. TCRbeta library construction was performed incorporating unique molecular identifiers. TCRdb independently ran MiXCR on the PCR reads; one entry per CDR3 protein. The sample includes roughly 220,000 distinct CDR3 sequences, 9.5% to 15% of them seen just once.

This TCR was sampled from a human donor who donated a stem cell graft to a child with acute lymphoblastic leukemia. The chain uses TRBV6-5 and TRBJ2-7; D tentatively fits TRBD1 or TRBD2 (6 bases each). Source: PBMCs from the stem cell graft donor, taken from the stem cell graft. The CDR3: CASDDVGGPAYEQYF. The CDR3 nucleotides are TGTGCCAGCGACGATGTAGGGGGGCCTGCCTACGAGCAGTACTTC.